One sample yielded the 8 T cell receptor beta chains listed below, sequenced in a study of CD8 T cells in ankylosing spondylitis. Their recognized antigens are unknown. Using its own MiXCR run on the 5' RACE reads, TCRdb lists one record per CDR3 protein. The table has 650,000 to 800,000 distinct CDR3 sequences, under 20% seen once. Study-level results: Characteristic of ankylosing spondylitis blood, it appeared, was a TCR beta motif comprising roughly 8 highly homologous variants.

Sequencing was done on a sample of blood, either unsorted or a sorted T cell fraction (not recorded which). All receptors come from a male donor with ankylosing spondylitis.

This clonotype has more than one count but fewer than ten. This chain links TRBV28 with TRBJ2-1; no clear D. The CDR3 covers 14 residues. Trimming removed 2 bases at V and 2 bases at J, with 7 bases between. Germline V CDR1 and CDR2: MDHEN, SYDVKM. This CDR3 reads CASSLEWTYNEQFF. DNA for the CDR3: TGTGCCAGCAGTTTAGAGTGGACCTACAATGAGCAGTTCTTC.

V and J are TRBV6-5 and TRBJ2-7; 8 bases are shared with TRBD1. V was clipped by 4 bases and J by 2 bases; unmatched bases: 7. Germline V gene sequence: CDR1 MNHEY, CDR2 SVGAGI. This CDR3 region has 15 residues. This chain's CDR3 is CASSSLTGETYEQYF. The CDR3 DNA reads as TGTGCCAGCAGTTCCTTGACAGGGGAAACCTACGAGCAGTACTTC.

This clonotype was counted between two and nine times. The CDR3 loop is CSVRTSGAISSYNEQFF. The CDR3 DNA follows: TGCAGTGTCAGAACTAGCGGGGCGATAAGCTCCTACAATGAGCAGTTCTTC. The J gene is TRBJ2-1, the V gene TRBV20-1; TRBD2 aligns across 10 bases. After removal of 7 bases from V and 0 bases from J, the junction contained 12 bases not matched to a gene. This CDR3 spans 17 amino acids. CDR1 and CDR2 (germline): DFQATT, SNEGSKA (reference sequence).

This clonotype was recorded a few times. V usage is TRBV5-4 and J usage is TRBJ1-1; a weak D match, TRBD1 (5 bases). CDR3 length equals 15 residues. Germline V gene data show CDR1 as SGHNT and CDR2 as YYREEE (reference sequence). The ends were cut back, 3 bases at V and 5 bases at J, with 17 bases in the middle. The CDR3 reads CASSSGGRGGTEAFF. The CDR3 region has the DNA TGTGCCAGCAGCTCTGGGGGACGGGGGGGGACTGAAGCTTTCTTT.

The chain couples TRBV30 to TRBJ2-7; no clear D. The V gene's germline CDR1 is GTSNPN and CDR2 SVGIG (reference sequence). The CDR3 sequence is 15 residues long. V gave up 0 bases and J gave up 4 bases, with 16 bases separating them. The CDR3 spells CAWSVSSRLGYEQYF. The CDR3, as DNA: TGTGCCTGGAGTGTATCTTCGCGGTTGGGGTACGAGCAGTACTTC. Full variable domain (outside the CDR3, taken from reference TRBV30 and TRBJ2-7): SQTIHQWPATLVQPVGSPLSLECTVEGTSNPNLYWYRQAAGRGLQLLFYSVGIGQISSEVPQNLSASRPQDRQFILSSKKLLLSDSGFYLCAWSVSSRLGYEQYFGPGTRLTVT.

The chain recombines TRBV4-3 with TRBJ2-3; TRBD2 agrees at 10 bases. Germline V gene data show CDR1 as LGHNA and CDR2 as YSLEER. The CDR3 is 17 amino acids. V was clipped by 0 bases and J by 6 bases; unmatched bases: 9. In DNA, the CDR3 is TGCGCCAGCAGCCAAGATATAGCGGGAGGATCGAGGGATACGCAGTATTTT. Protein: CASSQDIAGGSRDTQYF.

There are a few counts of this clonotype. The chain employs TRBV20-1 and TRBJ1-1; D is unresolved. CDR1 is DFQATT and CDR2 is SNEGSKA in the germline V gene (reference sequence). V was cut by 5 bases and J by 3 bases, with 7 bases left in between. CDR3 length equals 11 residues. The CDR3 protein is CSAGRYTEAFF. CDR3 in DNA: TGCAGTGCTGGCAGGTACACTGAAGCTTTCTTT.

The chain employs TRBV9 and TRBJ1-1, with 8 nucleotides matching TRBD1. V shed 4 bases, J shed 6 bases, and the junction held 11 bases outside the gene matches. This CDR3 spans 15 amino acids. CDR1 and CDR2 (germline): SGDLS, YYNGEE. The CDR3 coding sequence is TGTGCCAGCAGCAGTACCGGGACAGGCTCCGCTGAAGCTTTCTTT. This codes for CASSSTGTGSAEAFF.